The text below deals with one T cell receptor (beta chain). Its antigen specificity is not known. No base quality information exists; no much larger clone differs at one position. V is clipped by 5 bases and J by 5 bases, and the sequence between their germline boundaries is 12 bases long. The CDR3 sequence holds 13 residues, the cysteine and phenylalanine included. Of the read, only the CDR3 DNA is kept; its 39 bases are in frame from base 1. TCRbeta CDR3 regions were amplified from genomic DNA using the immunoSEQ Assay, a bias-controlled multiplex PCR. In the paper's pipeline: Within the assay, amplification of reference gene primers was used to estimate how many nucleated cells each sample contained. To quantify the absolute abundance of each unique TCRbeta CDR3 rearrangement, sequence reads were collapsed and filtered. For each sample, productive Simpson clonality was calculated by taking the square root of Simpson's diversity index across productive rearrangements. The table was pulled from immuneACCESS by TCRdb, which kept in-frame rearrangements only. Such tables lose some clones; where checked, under half of the loss comes from unresolved V genes, and the rest has no known cause. The V and J calls and clone size are taken from that table; D and trimming were inferred from the DNA. Across this sample there are 350,000 to 450,000 clones, with about 89% seen only once. The ten largest clones capture 2% to 2.5% of the sample.

At one collaborating source in Seattle, patients were enrolled during active infection and were followed longitudinally through the course of disease. Whole blood was collected in K2EDTA tubes by collaborating institutions according to the institutions' own protocols. For TCRbeta analysis, collaborators shipped samples as frozen whole blood, isolated PBMCs, or DNA extracted from either of those sample types. This sample stems from a study of blood T cell repertoires in COVID-19 (dated by TCRdb to the early 2020s). Notes on the research overall: Samples from collaborators originated in the United States, Italy and Spain and spanned both the acute and convalescent phases of COVID-19. The material from the prospective study consisted of cDNA or gDNA derived from T cells, B-cell-depleted T cells, or PBMCs. Subjects who had been exposed to COVID-19, were actively infected with it, or had recovered from it provided the deeply sampled blood TCRbeta repertoires that made up the dataset. A freely available public database, intended as a resource for researchers studying the immune response to SARS-CoV-2, is where the repertoires were released. The samples were drawn from two sources: the first 160 participants of the ongoing ImmuneRACE study, and approximately 1,300 subjects contributed by 6 global collaborators. A de-identified subject ID, COVID-19 status, age in years and sex were almost always included in the sample metadata. Where HLA class I and class II types were available, the types were taken from metadata supplied by the sample provider, not from assay-based typing. Overall study results and their limits: The quantity of clinical and demographic metadata differed by source and by participant and was supplied without curation.

The rearrangement joined TRBV12-3 or TRBV12-4 to TRBJ2-5; matching of 5 bases hints at TRBD1 as the D gene. The sequence was obtained from a woman aged 60 to 75 with COVID-19, enrolled during active disease. Sample: peripheral blood. The CDR3 here reads CASSMGPGETQYF. Here is the DNA: TGTGCCAGCAGTATGGGGCCAGGCGAGACCCAGTACTTC.